A single sample is the source of the 17 T cell receptor beta chains below, sequenced in a study of T cells after yellow fever vaccination (dated by TCRdb to between 2018 and 2020). To prepare the library, 5' RACE was applied. Sequencing was carried out with an Illumina HiSeq 2500. Using fastp at Q25 and MiXCR, TCRdb reprocessed the public reads and kept productive beta chains. Identical CDR3 protein sequences are pooled into one entry, listed with their most common genes and DNA. For this sample the table gives roughly 49,000 distinct CDR3 sequences, of which approximately 7% were detected only once. Jointly, the top ten make up roughly 27% of the sample. Read against the paper, the sample's treatment or condition label means: live attenuated yellow fever vaccine strain. The starting material was CD8+ T cells sorted from PBMCs, obtained more than 13 days after the first yellow fever vaccination. These receptors came from a young man who received the YFV17D yellow fever vaccine.

The table lists this clonotype with a few counts. V gene TRBV24-1 combines with J gene TRBJ2-3; weak D call: TRBD2 (6 bases). CDR1 is KGHDR and CDR2 is SFDVKD in the germline V gene. The CDR3 extends over 17 amino acids. Trimming shortened V by 4 bases and J by 2 bases, and 18 bases separated the two germline ends. The CDR3 loop is CATSETGGGTPTDTQYF. The CDR3 region has the DNA TGTGCCACCAGTGAGACCGGGGGAGGTACCCCCACAGATACGCAGTATTTT.

This clonotype was recorded many times. The genes are TRBV6-1 and TRBJ2-1; 8 nucleotides match TRBD2. Germline CDR1 MNHNS, CDR2 SASEGT. The CDR3 runs to 15 residues. After removal of 7 bases from V and 7 bases from J, the junction contained 12 bases not matched to a gene. CDR3 nucleotides: TGTGCCAGCAACCACCGGGGGGGGTCATTTAATGAGCAGTTCTTC. Encoded protein: CASNHRGGSFNEQFF.

This clonotype was seen ten or more times. The chain is built from TRBV10-3 and TRBJ2-7, with unresolved D. The germline V gene encodes CDR1 ENHRY and CDR2 SYGVKD. Trimming cost V 0 bases and J 5 bases, with 5 bases left between them. The CDR3 loop spans 12 amino acids. The CDR3 sequence is CAISESSNEQYF. CDR3 sequence (DNA): TGTGCCATCAGTGAGTCGAGTAACGAGCAGTACTTC.

This clonotype was seen a few times. The genes are TRBV27 and TRBJ2-7, with no clear D. CDR1 MNHEY and CDR2 SMNVEV come from the germline V gene (reference sequence). Trimming removed 5 bases at V and 1 base at J, with 12 bases between. CDR3 length equals 14 residues. The CDR3 sequence: CASSRMRKSYEQYF. The CDR3 region has the DNA TGTGCCAGCAGTCGTATGCGGAAATCCTACGAGCAGTACTTC.

This clonotype came up many times. The V and J genes are TRBV21-1 and TRBJ2-7; the DNA was not used to check the table's D call, TRBD1. TRBV21-1 is noted as a pseudogene. The CDR3 extends over 13 amino acids. The CDR3 loop is CATHRGLSYEQYV. Here the CDR3 DNA reads TGTGCCACCCACAGGGGACTGTCCTACGAGCAGTACGTC.

This clonotype was seen repeatedly, ten times or more. CDR3 sequence (DNA): TGTGCCAGCAGGCCCGTGAATGAAGAGACCCAGTACTTC. Its translation is CASRPVNEETQYF. V gene TRBV12-3 or TRBV12-4 combines with J gene TRBJ2-5; D unresolved. This CDR3 is 13 amino acids long. V was trimmed by 6 bases and J by 3 bases, leaving 11 bases between them.

In its sample, this clonotype was seen many times. The chain carries TRBV20-1 and TRBJ1-3; D unclear. Germline CDR1 is DFQATT and CDR2 is SNEGSKA (reference sequence). The CDR3 is 14 residues long. With 3 bases removed from V and 2 bases from J, the gap between germline ends came to 11 bases. CDR3 protein: CSASRRAPGNTIYF. The CDR3 coding sequence is TGCAGTGCTAGTCGCCGGGCTCCTGGAAACACCATATATTTT.

This clonotype was seen many times. The chain uses TRBV7-9 and TRBJ2-2, with D unresolved. The germline V gene has CDR1 SEHNR and CDR2 FQNEAQ (reference sequence). The germline V and J ends were trimmed by 5 bases and 5 bases, with 12 bases remaining between them. CDR3 length equals 14 residues. CDR3 sequence reads: CASSAQPGTGELFF. The CDR3 DNA reads TGTGCCAGCAGCGCCCAACCCGGGACCGGGGAGCTGTTTTTT.

In its sample, this clonotype was seen many times. The chain recombines TRBV4-1 with TRBJ2-1; 8 bases fit TRBD2. V lost 4 bases and J lost 8; bases outside the gene matches: 7. Germline values: CDR1 MGHRA, CDR2 YSYEKL. There are 14 residues in the CDR3. The CDR3 is CASSLGPSGHEQFF. The CDR3, as DNA: TGCGCCAGCAGCCTCGGGCCTAGCGGGCATGAGCAGTTCTTC.

This clonotype was seen at least ten times. This chain links TRBV12-3 or TRBV12-4 with TRBJ2-7; 8 nucleotides align to TRBD1. V shed 7 bases and J 3 bases; nucleotides not matched to a gene: 5. The CDR3 is made up of 13 amino acids. The CDR3 sequence is CASTEQGGYEQYF. The CDR3 region has the DNA TGTGCCAGCACTGAACAGGGGGGCTACGAGCAGTACTTC.

A remark on this clonotype: This may arise from a read error, as a much more abundant clone is one base away. The CDR3 does not close with the conserved phenylalanine or tryptophan, likely indicating a read error. The CDR3 here is CASSQVPSGYEQYS. Written as DNA, the CDR3 is TGTGCCAGCAGCCAAGTACCCAGCGGCTACGAGCAGTACTCC. The J gene is TRBJ2-7, the V gene TRBV3-1, with D possibly matching TRBD2 (5 bases). Germline values: CDR1 LGHDT, CDR2 YNNKEL (reference sequence). The CDR3 totals 14 residues. V was trimmed by 1 base and J by 3 bases, leaving 10 bases between them.

This clonotype was counted ten times or more. This rearrangement joins TRBV5-6 to TRBJ2-1, with D perhaps matching TRBD2 (5 bases). The CDR3 length is 13 residues. CDR1 SGHDT and CDR2 YYEEEE come from the germline V gene. V gave up 0 bases and J gave up 6 bases, with 7 bases separating them. The CDR3 DNA reads as TGTGCCAGCAGCTTGGTGAGCGGCAATGAGCAGTTCTTC. Its protein is CASSLVSGNEQFF.

This clonotype has a count of ten or more. The rearrangement uses TRBV2 and TRBJ2-5; D is ambiguous. V lost 8 bases, J lost 1 base, and 11 bases lay in between. Germline values: CDR1 SNHLY, CDR2 FYNNEI. This CDR3 has 13 amino acids. CDR3 coding DNA: TGTGCCAGCCTTGGGCAGGCCCAAGAGACCCAGTACTTC. It codes for CASLGQAQETQYF.

This clonotype was seen at least ten times. The chain joins TRBV12-3 or TRBV12-4 to TRBJ2-2; 10 bases fit TRBD1. J lost 4 bases, V lost 4 bases, and 6 bases had no gene match. The CDR3 runs to 16 residues. The CDR3 is CASSSDRDRGTGELFF. In DNA form, the CDR3 reads TGTGCCAGCAGTTCTGACCGGGACAGGGGCACCGGGGAGCTGTTTTTT.

There are many counts of this clonotype. The chain couples TRBV28 to TRBJ2-2; D call uncertain. With 8 bases removed from V and 1 base from J, the gap between germline ends came to 11 bases. Germline CDR1 reads MDHEN; CDR2 reads SYDVKM. There are 14 residues in the CDR3. The CDR3 bases are TGTGCCAGCGAGTTTTGGGGGAACACCGGGGAGCTGTTTTTT. The encoded protein is CASEFWGNTGELFF. The full variable domain, rest sourced from reference TRBV28 and TRBJ2-2, is DVKVTQSSRYLVKRTGEKVFLECVQDMDHENMFWYRQDPGLGLRLIYFSYDVKMKEKGDIPEGYSVSREKKERFSLILESASTNQTSMYLCASEFWGNTGELFFGEGSRLTVL.

The table lists this clonotype with many counts. This chain links TRBV5-1 with TRBJ1-1; D is undetermined. The CDR3 runs 15 residues. CDR1 and CDR2 from the germline V gene are SGHRS and YFSETQ. V lost 1 base to trimming and J lost 1 base, with 11 bases between them. The CDR3 sequence is CASSLFERPNTEAFF. CDR3 bases: TGCGCCAGCAGCTTGTTCGAACGGCCGAACACTGAAGCTTTCTTT.

At least ten counts were recorded for this clonotype. This sequence joins TRBV9 and TRBJ2-3; 14 nucleotides match TRBD2. Germline assignment: CDR1 SGDLS and CDR2 YYNGEE. This CDR3 is built from 19 residues. Trimming cost V 4 bases and J 8 bases; bases outside gene matches: 18. CDR3 in DNA: TGTGCCAGCAGCCCCCAAGGCCCCCCGACTAGCGGGGGGGCTGGTACGCAGTATTTT. The encoded protein is CASSPQGPPTSGGAGTQYF. Together with reference TRBV9 and TRBJ2-3, the CDR3 gives the full variable domain: DSGVTQTPKHLITATGQRVTLRCSPRSGDLSVYWYQQSLDQGLQFLIQYYNGEERAKGNILERFSAQQFPDLHSELNLSSLELGDSALYFCASSPQGPPTSGGAGTQYFGPGTRLTVL.